This is a list of T cell receptor beta chains from one sample in a study of spatial heterogeneity in lung cancer. One entry per CDR3 protein results from TCRdb running MiXCR on the 5' RACE reads. Of some 7,700 distinct CDR3 sequences in the sample, roughly a sixth are singletons; the top ten hold over 13%. Sequenced here: normal lung tissue next to the tumor, sampled at surgery. The receptors stem from a male donor with early-stage non-small cell lung cancer. The CDR3 runs from the conserved cysteine through the conserved F or W. Each record gives: clone size, D gene, J gene, V gene, CDR3 protein, CDR3 DNA. A D gene is named only where the DNA matches it firmly. The size entry is marked missing in some rows and otherwise reads once, few, many or a size class.

clone_size: -; d_call: TRBD1; j_call: TRBJ1-2; v_call: TRBV4-2; cdr3_aa: CASSPTRTGDGYTF; cdr3_nt: TGTGCCAGCAGCCCCACCAGGACAGGGGACGGCTACACCTTC
clone_size: medium-sized; d_call: -; j_call: TRBJ2-1; v_call: TRBV12-3/TRBV12-4; cdr3_aa: CASGTRDNEQFF; cdr3_nt: TGTGCCAGCGGTACTAGGGACAATGAGCAGTTCTTC
clone_size: -; d_call: -; j_call: TRBJ2-3; v_call: TRBV7-9; cdr3_aa: CALGGSGPTDTQYF; cdr3_nt: TGTGCCTTAGGGGGCAGCGGGCCCACAGATACGCAGTATTTT
clone_size: -; d_call: -; j_call: TRBJ1-6; v_call: TRBV3-1; cdr3_aa: CASSQGFGTLGSPLHF; cdr3_nt: TGTGCCAGCAGCCAGGGATTCGGAACTCTGGGTTCACCCCTCCACTTT
clone_size: -; d_call: -; j_call: TRBJ2-4; v_call: TRBV6-2/TRBV6-3; cdr3_aa: CASSYEGTGKNIQYF; cdr3_nt: TGTGCCAGCAGTTACGAGGGGACCGGGAAAAACATTCAGTACTTC
clone_size: many; d_call: TRBD1; j_call: TRBJ2-7; v_call: TRBV4-3; cdr3_aa: CASSLGQGRYEQYF; cdr3_nt: TGCGCCAGCAGCCTTGGACAGGGAAGGTACGAGCAGTACTTC
clone_size: many; d_call: -; j_call: TRBJ1-5; v_call: TRBV28; cdr3_aa: CASSLMTSYSNQPQHF; cdr3_nt: TGTGCCAGCAGTTTAATGACAAGCTATAGCAATCAGCCCCAGCATTTT
clone_size: medium-sized; d_call: -; j_call: TRBJ2-7; v_call: TRBV28; cdr3_aa: CASSSIGTGRPYEQYF; cdr3_nt: TGTGCCAGCAGTTCGATTGGGACGGGGAGGCCCTACGAGCAGTACTTC
clone_size: few; d_call: TRBD1; j_call: TRBJ2-1; v_call: TRBV7-9; cdr3_aa: CASSSKTGLNEQFF; cdr3_nt: TGTGCCAGCAGCTCGAAGACAGGGTTGAATGAGCAGTTCTTC
clone_size: medium-sized; d_call: TRBD1; j_call: TRBJ1-2; v_call: TRBV19; cdr3_aa: CASSRHGTEANYGYTF; cdr3_nt: TGTGCCAGTAGTAGACACGGGACAGAAGCTAACTATGGCTACACCTTC
clone_size: -; d_call: -; j_call: TRBJ2-5; v_call: TRBV19; cdr3_aa: CASSTTGPGGETQYF; cdr3_nt: TGTGCCAGTAGTACCACCGGGCCCGGCGGAGAGACCCAGTACTTC
clone_size: -; d_call: -; j_call: TRBJ2-7; v_call: TRBV28; cdr3_aa: CASSRDGRYEQYF; cdr3_nt: TGTGCCAGCAGCCGGGACGGCCGATACGAGCAGTACTTC
clone_size: few; d_call: -; j_call: TRBJ1-1; v_call: TRBV7-6; cdr3_aa: CASSPSGEGNTEAFF; cdr3_nt: TGTGCCAGCAGCCCTAGCGGAGAGGGTAACACTGAAGCTTTCTTT
clone_size: few; d_call: -; j_call: TRBJ2-7; v_call: TRBV2; cdr3_aa: CASSLGAGEQYF; cdr3_nt: TGTGCCAGCAGTCTGGGGGCAGGCGAGCAGTACTTC
clone_size: -; d_call: -; j_call: TRBJ2-5; v_call: TRBV28; cdr3_aa: CASRSYSGLKTQYF; cdr3_nt: TGTGCCAGCAGGTCGTATAGCGGTTTAAAGACCCAGTACTTC
clone_size: few; d_call: -; j_call: TRBJ2-2; v_call: TRBV7-2; cdr3_aa: CASSLHSANTGELFF; cdr3_nt: TGTGCCAGCAGCTTACACTCCGCGAACACCGGGGAGCTGTTTTTT
clone_size: many; d_call: TRBD1; j_call: TRBJ2-7; v_call: TRBV30; cdr3_aa: CAWSVGSRGSYEQYF; cdr3_nt: TGTGCCTGGAGTGTTGGTAGCAGGGGGTCCTACGAGCAGTACTTC
clone_size: once; d_call: -; j_call: TRBJ2-3; v_call: TRBV7-9; cdr3_aa: CASGSHTDTQYF; cdr3_nt: TGTGCCAGCGGATCCCACACAGATACGCAGTATTTT
clone_size: many; d_call: -; j_call: TRBJ1-2; v_call: TRBV10-3; cdr3_aa: CAISEVAGGYTF; cdr3_nt: TGTGCCATCAGTGAGGTGGCCGGTGGCTACACCTTC
clone_size: many; d_call: -; j_call: TRBJ2-3; v_call: TRBV7-8; cdr3_aa: CASSSWAGDTQYF; cdr3_nt: TGTGCCAGCAGCTCGTGGGCGGGAGATACGCAGTATTTT
clone_size: medium-sized; d_call: TRBD2; j_call: TRBJ2-3; v_call: TRBV7-6; cdr3_aa: CASSLIAGGTDTQYF; cdr3_nt: TGTGCCAGCAGCTTGATAGCGGGGGGGACAGATACGCAGTATTTT
clone_size: -; d_call: -; j_call: TRBJ2-5; v_call: TRBV20-1; cdr3_aa: CSARDGGGGETQYF; cdr3_nt: TGCAGTGCTAGAGACGGCGGTGGGGGGGAGACCCAGTACTTC
clone_size: -; d_call: -; j_call: TRBJ2-7; v_call: TRBV19; cdr3_aa: CASSQNYEQYF; cdr3_nt: TGTGCCAGTAGCCAAAACTACGAGCAGTACTTC
clone_size: -; d_call: TRBD1; j_call: TRBJ2-3; v_call: TRBV6-2/TRBV6-3; cdr3_aa: CASSRDRGGDTQYF; cdr3_nt: TGTGCCAGCAGCCGGGACAGGGGGGGAGATACGCAGTATTTT
clone_size: -; d_call: TRBD2; j_call: TRBJ2-5; v_call: TRBV28; cdr3_aa: CAGRAAGVLETQYF; cdr3_nt: TGTGCCGGTCGGGCAGCGGGAGTCTTAGAGACCCAGTACTTC
clone_size: few; d_call: TRBD2; j_call: TRBJ2-7; v_call: TRBV2; cdr3_aa: CAILAVRYEQYF; cdr3_nt: TGTGCCATACTAGCGGTTAGATACGAGCAGTACTTC
clone_size: many; d_call: TRBD1; j_call: TRBJ2-2; v_call: TRBV7-9; cdr3_aa: CASSLPTGGRNTGELFF; cdr3_nt: TGTGCCAGCAGCCTACCGACAGGGGGAAGAAACACCGGGGAGCTGTTTTTT
clone_size: few; d_call: TRBD2; j_call: TRBJ2-3; v_call: TRBV10-3; cdr3_aa: CAITTSGQTQYF; cdr3_nt: TGTGCCATCACCACTAGCGGGCAAACGCAGTATTTT
clone_size: medium-sized; d_call: TRBD1; j_call: TRBJ1-1; v_call: TRBV6-1; cdr3_aa: CASSGTGMYTEAFF; cdr3_nt: TGTGCCAGCAGCGGGACAGGGATGTACACTGAAGCTTTCTTT
clone_size: medium-sized; d_call: TRBD2; j_call: TRBJ2-1; v_call: TRBV28; cdr3_aa: CASSYGLAEQFF; cdr3_nt: TGTGCCAGCAGTTACGGACTAGCCGAGCAGTTCTTC
clone_size: medium-sized; d_call: -; j_call: TRBJ2-1; v_call: TRBV2; cdr3_aa: CASSPRVSKHNEQFF; cdr3_nt: TGTGCCAGCAGTCCCCGGGTTTCGAAACACAATGAGCAGTTCTTC
clone_size: -; d_call: -; j_call: TRBJ1-1; v_call: TRBV20-1; cdr3_aa: CSAPTPGHREAFF; cdr3_nt: TGCAGTGCTCCTACTCCTGGACACCGTGAAGCTTTCTTT
clone_size: -; d_call: -; j_call: TRBJ2-2; v_call: TRBV11-3; cdr3_aa: CASSSDFAGELFF; cdr3_nt: TGTGCCAGCAGCTCCGATTTTGCCGGGGAGCTGTTTTTT
clone_size: medium-sized; d_call: TRBD1; j_call: TRBJ1-1; v_call: TRBV20-1; cdr3_aa: CSAREKDRGRDTEAFF; cdr3_nt: TGCAGTGCTAGAGAGAAGGACAGGGGAAGGGACACTGAAGCTTTCTTT
clone_size: few; d_call: TRBD1; j_call: TRBJ2-1; v_call: TRBV7-2; cdr3_aa: CASSLGGGVGYEQFF; cdr3_nt: TGTGCCAGCAGCTTAGGAGGGGGCGTAGGGTATGAGCAGTTCTTC
clone_size: medium-sized; d_call: TRBD1; j_call: TRBJ2-5; v_call: TRBV9; cdr3_aa: CASSVGRWGQGFQETQYF; cdr3_nt: TGTGCCAGCAGCGTAGGCCGATGGGGACAGGGGTTCCAAGAGACCCAGTACTTC
clone_size: -; d_call: -; j_call: TRBJ2-2; v_call: TRBV20-1; cdr3_aa: CSASSNTGELFF; cdr3_nt: TGCAGTGCTAGTAGCAACACCGGGGAGCTGTTTTTT
clone_size: -; d_call: TRBD1; j_call: TRBJ1-5; v_call: TRBV5-1; cdr3_aa: CASSQGGFQQPQHF; cdr3_nt: TGCGCCAGCAGCCAGGGGGGGTTCCAACAGCCCCAGCATTTT
clone_size: few; d_call: -; j_call: TRBJ2-1; v_call: TRBV10-3; cdr3_aa: CAISLDRGGWSYNEQFF; cdr3_nt: TGTGCCATCAGTCTAGACCGCGGTGGTTGGTCCTACAATGAGCAGTTCTTC
clone_size: -; d_call: TRBD1; j_call: TRBJ1-5; v_call: TRBV5-1; cdr3_aa: CASSPGTGNQPQHF; cdr3_nt: TGCGCCAGCAGCCCCGGGACAGGAAATCAGCCCCAGCATTTT
clone_size: large; d_call: TRBD1; j_call: TRBJ2-2; v_call: TRBV30; cdr3_aa: CAWSGDGTGLTGELFF; cdr3_nt: TGTGCCTGGAGCGGAGACGGGACAGGGTTAACCGGGGAGCTGTTTTTT
clone_size: -; d_call: TRBD1; j_call: TRBJ2-3; v_call: TRBV9; cdr3_aa: CASSNDRGTDTQYF; cdr3_nt: TGTGCCAGCAGCAATGACAGGGGCACAGATACGCAGTATTTT
clone_size: medium-sized; d_call: -; j_call: TRBJ1-2; v_call: TRBV29-1; cdr3_aa: CSVGSGTLGTF; cdr3_nt: -
clone_size: many; d_call: TRBD2; j_call: TRBJ2-3; v_call: TRBV29-1; cdr3_aa: CSVERAGVTDTQYF; cdr3_nt: TGCAGCGTTGAACGAGCGGGGGTGACAGATACGCAGTATTTT
clone_size: -; d_call: TRBD1; j_call: TRBJ1-4; v_call: TRBV5-1; cdr3_aa: CASSLSDREHEKLFF; cdr3_nt: TGCGCCAGCAGCTTGTCTGACAGGGAACATGAAAAACTGTTTTTT
clone_size: -; d_call: TRBD1; j_call: TRBJ1-1; v_call: TRBV18; cdr3_aa: CASSPARGGTEAFF; cdr3_nt: TGTGCCAGCTCACCGGCCAGGGGGGGCACTGAAGCTTTCTTT
clone_size: -; d_call: -; j_call: TRBJ2-3; v_call: TRBV2; cdr3_aa: CASSPPPEDSGRDTQYF; cdr3_nt: TGTGCCAGCAGTCCTCCCCCCGAGGACAGCGGACGAGATACGCAGTATTTT
clone_size: many; d_call: TRBD2; j_call: TRBJ2-5; v_call: TRBV6-5; cdr3_aa: CASSSGLAGLETQYF; cdr3_nt: TGTGCCAGCAGTTCTGGACTAGCGGGCCTAGAGACCCAGTACTTC
clone_size: -; d_call: TRBD1; j_call: TRBJ2-5; v_call: TRBV5-4; cdr3_aa: CASSLWGTGKETQYF; cdr3_nt: TGTGCCAGCAGCTTATGGGGGACAGGGAAGGAGACCCAGTACTTC
clone_size: few; d_call: -; j_call: TRBJ2-5; v_call: TRBV6-2/TRBV6-3; cdr3_aa: CASSYSRQETQYF; cdr3_nt: TGTGCCAGCAGTTACTCGAGACAAGAGACCCAGTACTTC
clone_size: -; d_call: -; j_call: TRBJ1-2; v_call: TRBV6-2/TRBV6-3; cdr3_aa: CASSYTGTYYGYTF; cdr3_nt: TGTGCCAGCAGTTACACAGGAACTTACTATGGCTACACCTTC
clone_size: -; d_call: TRBD1; j_call: TRBJ2-7; v_call: TRBV5-6; cdr3_aa: CASSPTGDEQYF; cdr3_nt: TGTGCCAGCAGCCCTACAGGGGACGAGCAGTACTTC